This TCR beta chain was sequenced in a study of beta chain features in type 1 diabetes. CD4+ cells of the naive, central memory, regulatory and stem cell-like memory types were sorted via CD45RO/CCR7/CD25/CD127/CD95/CD27. Reverse transcribing all isolated RNA meant expressed TCRB transcripts were sequenced. Assay: immunoSEQ multiplex PCR; the TCRdb copy retains only in-frame clones and omits some. Of some 290,000 clones listed, less than 30% are singletons. Comments on this clone: The antigen is unknown.

Germline V gene lookup returns CDR1 SGHAT and CDR2 FQNNGV. With 3 bases removed from V and 2 bases from J, the gap between germline ends came to 12 bases. The CDR3 loop spans 15 amino acids. Findings and limits, study-wide: Significant though moderate, a shortening of TCRB CDR3s appeared in all four CD4+ subsets of Type 1 diabetes patients.

The rearrangement links TRBV11-2 to TRBJ2-3; weak D call: TRBD2 (6 bases). The receptor was isolated from a woman aged 30 to 39 with type 1 diabetes. The specimen sequenced was naive CD4+ T cells from blood. CDR3 amino acids: CASSFTSSYTDTQYF. The CDR3 DNA sequence: TGTGCCAGCAGCTTCACTAGCAGCTACACAGATACGCAGTATTTT.